This entry lists 30 T cell receptor beta chains sequenced from one sample in a study of T-cell memory formation after mild COVID-19. TCRdb passed the 5' RACE reads through MiXCR, listing each CDR3 protein once. Altogether over 400,000 distinct CDR3 sequences are present, 23% being singletons, with the ten largest covering about an eighth. The sequenced material came from PBMCs or a T cell subset sorted from them (not recorded which). These receptors were taken from an adult woman who had mild COVID-19 (a few samples of this study predate the infection). Cell type and time point are not known.

This clonotype has more than one count but fewer than ten. The J gene is TRBJ2-3, the V gene TRBV7-6; D not resolved. The germline V gene encodes CDR1 SGHVS and CDR2 FNYEAQ. The CDR3 consists of 16 residues. V lost 2 bases and J lost 2, with 14 bases in between. CDR3 protein: CASSLSKLKITDTQYF. The CDR3 DNA reads TGTGCCAGCAGCTTATCAAAGCTAAAGATCACAGATACGCAGTATTTT.

Only a few counts were recorded for this clonotype. The chain has TRBV7-9 and TRBJ2-2; D might be TRBD2 (5 bases). Germline assignment: CDR1 SEHNR and CDR2 FQNEAQ (reference sequence). V dropped 5 bases and J dropped 3 bases, with 16 bases sitting between them. This CDR3 contains 16 residues. CDR3 sequence reads: CASSPATRADTGELFF. CDR3 DNA: TGTGCCAGCAGCCCCGCGACGCGGGCCGACACCGGGGAGCTGTTTTTT.

This clonotype was seen a few times. V gene TRBV5-5 combines with J gene TRBJ2-3, with 9 nucleotides matching TRBD2. The V and J ends lost 4 bases and 6 bases, in that order; junction bases with no gene match: 12. The germline V gene encodes CDR1 SGHKS and CDR2 YYEKEE (reference sequence). The CDR3 runs 16 residues. The CDR3: CASSGQRGESRDTQYF. The CDR3 DNA reads as TGTGCCAGCAGCGGTCAGCGGGGGGAGTCCCGGGATACGCAGTATTTT.

The chain employs TRBV9 and TRBJ2-7; D gene unclear. This CDR3 region has 13 residues. Germline V CDR1 and CDR2: SGDLS, YYNGEE. The V gene lost 4 bases and the J gene lost 6 bases, with 14 bases spanning the gap. As DNA, the CDR3 is TGTGCCAGCAGCCCCGAGCGCGTCCGCGAGCAGTACTTC. This codes for CASSPERVREQYF.

The chain is built from TRBV5-1 and TRBJ2-3; 9 nucleotides line up with TRBD2. Unmatched junction bases numbered 8, after V lost 2 bases and J lost 1 base. The CDR3 is 17 residues long. Germline V lookup: CDR1 SGHRS, CDR2 YFSETQ. CDR3 amino acids: CASSLVNRLAGTDTQYF. CDR3 nucleotide sequence: TGCGCCAGCAGCTTAGTCAACCGACTAGCGGGCACAGATACGCAGTATTTT.

The CDR3 DNA reads TGCGCCAGCAGCCCATTGACTAGCGGGACTGAGCAGTTCTTC. Its translation is CASSPLTSGTEQFF. The chain joins TRBV5-1 to TRBJ2-1, with 11 positions matching TRBD2. The V segment lost 4 bases and the J segment 9 bases; nucleotides outside the gene matches: 6. This CDR3 comprises 14 residues. Germline V gives CDR1 SGHRS, CDR2 YFSETQ.

This clonotype showed up many times. The rearrangement uses TRBV11-2 and TRBJ2-5; D is perhaps TRBD2 (5 bases). The CDR3 is made up of 14 amino acids. Trimming took 3 bases from V and 4 from J, leaving 12 bases between them. CDR1 and CDR2 from the germline V gene are SGHAT and FQNNGV. This CDR3 reads CASSFFTGSETQYF. The CDR3 DNA is TGTGCCAGCAGCTTTTTCACGGGGTCAGAGACCCAGTACTTC.

This sequence joins TRBV29-1 and TRBJ2-2; no clear D. Germline CDR1 is SQVTM and CDR2 is ANQGSEA. This CDR3 is built from 13 residues. Trimming took off 2 bases at V and 2 bases at J, with 6 bases between the two ends. CDR3 loop: CSVEQANTGELFF. CDR3 nucleotides: TGCAGCGTTGAACAGGCCAACACCGGGGAGCTGTTTTTT.

This clonotype has only a few counts. The chain couples TRBV6-5 to TRBJ2-5; D ambiguous. Trimming cost V 5 bases and J 1 base, with 11 bases left between them. CDR3 size: 14 residues. The V gene's germline CDR1 is MNHEY and CDR2 SVGAGI. The CDR3 DNA reads TGTGCCAGCAGTCCCCGCCAGGTCCAAGAGACCCAGTACTTC. This gives the protein CASSPRQVQETQYF.

The genes are TRBV6-6 and TRBJ2-1, with D possibly being TRBD1 (5 bases). CDR1 and CDR2 (germline): MNHNY, SVGAGI (reference sequence). The length of the CDR3 is 16 residues. V was shortened by 0 bases and J by 7 bases, with 16 bases between the two germline ends. The CDR3 bases are TGTGCCAGCAGTTACTCTATGGACACCTTGCTGAATGAGCAGTTCTTC. It is translated as CASSYSMDTLLNEQFF.

In its sample, this clonotype was seen a few times. The chain employs TRBV2 and TRBJ2-3, with 8 positions matching TRBD1. This CDR3 region has 15 residues. CDR1 and CDR2 (germline): SNHLY, FYNNEI. With V trimmed by 6 bases and J by 1 base, 6 bases remained unmatched. CDR3 in DNA: TGTGCCAGCAGAGATCCAGGGGGCGGCACAGATACGCAGTATTTT. Translating gives CASRDPGGGTDTQYF. Full variable domain (remainder filled in from reference TRBV2 and TRBJ2-3): EPEVTQTPSHQVTQMGQEVILRCVPISNHLYFYWYRQILGQKVEFLVSFYNNEISEKSEIFDDQFSVERPDGSNFTLKIRSTKLEDSAMYFCASRDPGGGTDTQYFGPGTRLTVL.

This clonotype came up a few times. The chain uses TRBV7-2 and TRBJ2-5; the D gene is possibly TRBD2 (5 bases). From germline, CDR1 is SGHTA and CDR2 FQGNSA. Trimming took 5 bases from V and 5 from J, leaving 12 bases between them. CDR3 length: 13 amino acids. The CDR3 region has the DNA TGTGCCAGCAGCCCCGTCTCGGGGGAGACCCAGTACTTC. As protein: CASSPVSGETQYF.

This clonotype showed up just a few times. This chain uses TRBV6-2 or TRBV6-3 with TRBJ2-1; D perhaps matches TRBD1 (6 bases). The germline V and J ends were trimmed by 7 bases and 16 bases, with 23 bases remaining between them. CDR3 length: 13 residues. CDR1 MNHEY and CDR2 SVGEGT come from the germline V gene. CDR3 loop: CASKESRGHSHFF. CDR3 nucleotide sequence: TGTGCCAGCAAAGAAAGTAGGGGACATTCCCATTTCTTC.

The table lists this clonotype with a few counts. V usage is TRBV5-1 and J usage is TRBJ2-1, with 10 bases that match TRBD2. The V gene end was trimmed by 1 base and the J gene end by 8 bases; junction bases not matched to a gene: 3. This CDR3 spans 14 amino acids. CDR1 SGHRS and CDR2 YFSETQ come from the germline V gene. CDR3 in DNA: TGCGCCAGCAGCTTGCTAGCGGGAGATCATGAGCAGTTCTTC. This codes for CASSLLAGDHEQFF. The full variable domain, rest sourced from reference TRBV5-1 and TRBJ2-1, is KAGVTQTPRYLIKTRGQQVTLSCSPISGHRSVSWYQQTPGQGLQFLFEYFSETQRNKGNFPGRFSGRQFSNSRSEMNVSTLELGDSALYLCASSLLAGDHEQFFGPGTRLTVL.

This clonotype was seen a few times. J is TRBJ1-5 and V is TRBV12-3 or TRBV12-4; TRBD1 aligns across 9 bases. V gave up 8 bases and J gave up 11 bases; unmatched junction bases: 10. The CDR3 runs to 13 residues. The CDR3 protein is CASGQGFGQSQHF. The CDR3 DNA is TGTGCCAGCGGACAGGGGTTTGGGCAGTCCCAGCATTTT.

This clonotype was counted between two and nine times. The chain is built from TRBV7-6 and TRBJ2-1, with TRBD2 matching 8 bases. CDR3 length equals 16 residues. Germline V lookup: CDR1 SGHVS, CDR2 FNYEAQ. J was trimmed by 0 bases and V by 2 bases; bases with no gene match: 3. The CDR3 region is CASSLSSGSSYNEQFF. CDR3 bases: TGTGCCAGCAGCTTATCAAGCGGGAGCTCCTACAATGAGCAGTTCTTC.

This clonotype was observed a few times. The CDR3 is CASSLDVWQTEAFF. CDR3 DNA sequence: TGTGCCAGCAGCTTAGACGTCTGGCAGACTGAAGCTTTCTTT. This chain links TRBV7-9 with TRBJ1-1, with D unresolved. The V gene's germline CDR1 is SEHNR and CDR2 FQNEAQ (reference sequence). V lost 1 base to trimming and J lost 5 bases, with 11 bases between them. This CDR3 is built from 14 residues. The full variable domain, completed using reference TRBV7-9 and TRBJ1-1, is DTGVSQNPRHKITKRGQNVTFRCDPISEHNRLYWYRQTLGQGPEFLTYFQNEAQLEKSRLLSDRFSAERPKGSFSTLEIQRTEQGDSAMYLCASSLDVWQTEAFFGQGTRLTVV.

The chain uses TRBV15 and TRBJ1-6; D gene uncertain. Trimming took off 2 bases at V and 7 bases at J, with 9 bases between the two ends. The CDR3 is 14 amino acids. Germline CDR1 reads LNHNV; CDR2 reads YYDKDF (reference sequence). CDR3 residues: CATSRNSGNSPLHF. Here the CDR3 DNA reads TGTGCCACCAGCAGAAATTCGGGGAATTCACCCCTCCACTTT.

This clonotype was detected many times. This rearrangement joins TRBV9 to TRBJ2-1, with a possible D match to TRBD2 (5 bases). This CDR3 has 15 amino acids. Trimming left V 0 bases short and J 2 bases short, with 9 bases between. The germline V gene encodes CDR1 SGDLS and CDR2 YYNGEE. CDR3 in DNA: TGTGCCAGCAGCGTAGCAAGCGGAGCCTACAATGAGCAGTTCTTC. Amino acid sequence: CASSVASGAYNEQFF. Full variable domain (missing parts from reference TRBV9 and TRBJ2-1): DSGVTQTPKHLITATGQRVTLRCSPRSGDLSVYWYQQSLDQGLQFLIQYYNGEERAKGNILERFSAQQFPDLHSELNLSSLELGDSALYFCASSVASGAYNEQFFGPGTRLTVL.

The CDR3 is CASSLGQAFTEAFF. The DNA of the CDR3 is TGCGCCAGCAGCTTGGGGCAGGCATTCACTGAAGCTTTCTTT. The V gene is TRBV5-1, the J gene TRBJ1-1; no definite D call. The CDR3 contains 14 residues. Trimming left V 0 bases short and J 4 bases short, with 10 bases between. Germline V gives CDR1 SGHRS, CDR2 YFSETQ.

The chain is built from TRBV15 and TRBJ2-3; 8 bases agree with TRBD2. This CDR3 has 15 residues. CDR1 LNHNV and CDR2 YYDKDF come from the germline V gene (reference sequence). Trimming took 3 bases from V and 4 from J; bases not matched to a gene: 6. CDR3 DNA sequence: TGTGCCACCAGCAGCGGGGGGGTTGGCGCAGATACGCAGTATTTT. Translation: CATSSGGVGADTQYF.

The gene calls are TRBV29-1 and TRBJ2-7; D perhaps matches TRBD1 (6 bases). Germline V gives CDR1 SQVTM, CDR2 ANQGSEA. V shed 2 bases and J shed 6 bases, with 17 bases lying between them. The length of the CDR3 is 14 residues. The CDR3 nucleotides read TGCAGCGTTGAACTCCCGGGACAAGGACTCGAGCAGTACTTC. Its translation: CSVELPGQGLEQYF.

The table lists this clonotype with many counts. V and J are TRBV7-7 and TRBJ2-2; D might be TRBD1 (6 bases). V lost 4 bases and J lost 5, with 8 bases in between. The CDR3 length is 13 residues. Germline CDR1 reads SSHAT; CDR2 reads FNYEAQ (reference sequence). CDR3 residues: CASSSTGTGELFF. CDR3 in DNA: TGTGCCAGCAGCTCCACAGGGACCGGGGAGCTGTTTTTT.

The chain uses TRBV5-1 and TRBJ1-1, with 11 bases that match TRBD1. This CDR3 is 15 amino acids long. J gave up 10 bases and V 0 bases, and 8 bases lay outside the gene matches. CDR1 is SGHRS and CDR2 is YFSETQ in the germline V gene. The CDR3 coding sequence is TGCGCCAGCAGCTTGGACGGGACAGGGGGTAGGGGAGCTTTCTTT. This codes for CASSLDGTGGRGAFF. Combining the CDR3 with reference TRBV5-1 and TRBJ1-1 gives the whole variable domain KAGVTQTPRYLIKTRGQQVTLSCSPISGHRSVSWYQQTPGQGLQFLFEYFSETQRNKGNFPGRFSGRQFSNSRSEMNVSTLELGDSALYLCASSLDGTGGRGAFFGQGTRLTVV.

The genes are TRBV7-3 and TRBJ2-3; maybe TRBD2 (6 bases). CDR1 and CDR2 (germline): SGHTA, FQGTGA. CDR3 length: 15 residues. Deletions cut 0 bases from V and 6 bases from J, with 13 bases between. The CDR3 coding sequence is TGTGCCAGCAGCTTAACCCGGACTATTTCGGATACGCAGTATTTT. Translation gives CASSLTRTISDTQYF.

This clonotype was counted a few times. The chain couples TRBV30 to TRBJ1-1; D unclear. CDR3 length: 13 amino acids. Germline V gene sequence: CDR1 GTSNPN, CDR2 SVGIG (reference sequence). The germline V and J ends were trimmed by 2 bases and 8 bases, with 15 bases remaining between them. CDR3 sequence reads: CAWSRLAGKEAFF. For the CDR3, the DNA is TGTGCCTGGAGTAGGTTGGCAGGAAAAGAAGCTTTCTTT.

This clonotype came up a few times. The CDR3 nucleotides read TGTGCCAGCAGCCCCGGTCCCTCTGGGGCCAACGTCCTGACTTTC. Amino acids: CASSPGPSGANVLTF. V gene TRBV5-4 combines with J gene TRBJ2-6; D gene uncertain. V lost 4 bases, J lost 0 bases, and 8 bases lay in between. The germline CDR1 and CDR2 sequences are SGHNT and YYREEE (reference sequence). This CDR3 spans 15 amino acids.

CDR3 DNA sequence: TGTGCCAGCAGCTTCCCCCCCGGAGGCGGTATTCACACCGGGGAGCTGTTTTTT. Its protein product is CASSFPPGGGIHTGELFF. The chain carries TRBV7-2 and TRBJ2-2; tentative D call: TRBD2 (5 bases). From germline, CDR1 is SGHTA and CDR2 FQGNSA. The CDR3 spans 18 residues. The V and J ends lost 3 bases and 3 bases respectively, with 20 bases between them.

This clonotype was counted a few times. This chain links TRBV5-1 with TRBJ1-1, with D possibly matching TRBD1 (5 bases). The CDR3 runs 14 residues. Germline V gene data show CDR1 as SGHRS and CDR2 as YFSETQ. The germline V and J ends were trimmed by 1 base and 3 bases, with 10 bases remaining between them. CDR3 sequence (DNA): TGCGCCAGCAGCTTGAATCAGGGCGACACTGAAGCTTTCTTT. Amino acid sequence: CASSLNQGDTEAFF.

A few counts support this clonotype. V gene TRBV20-1 combines with J gene TRBJ2-7; D is perhaps TRBD1 or TRBD2 (5 bases each). Germline V lookup: CDR1 DFQATT, CDR2 SNEGSKA (reference sequence). The CDR3 has 11 residues. Trimming removed 8 bases from V and 3 bases from J, with 11 bases in between. The CDR3 here is CSSGRRYEQYF. As DNA, the CDR3 is TGCAGTTCGGGACGCCGCTACGAGCAGTACTTC.